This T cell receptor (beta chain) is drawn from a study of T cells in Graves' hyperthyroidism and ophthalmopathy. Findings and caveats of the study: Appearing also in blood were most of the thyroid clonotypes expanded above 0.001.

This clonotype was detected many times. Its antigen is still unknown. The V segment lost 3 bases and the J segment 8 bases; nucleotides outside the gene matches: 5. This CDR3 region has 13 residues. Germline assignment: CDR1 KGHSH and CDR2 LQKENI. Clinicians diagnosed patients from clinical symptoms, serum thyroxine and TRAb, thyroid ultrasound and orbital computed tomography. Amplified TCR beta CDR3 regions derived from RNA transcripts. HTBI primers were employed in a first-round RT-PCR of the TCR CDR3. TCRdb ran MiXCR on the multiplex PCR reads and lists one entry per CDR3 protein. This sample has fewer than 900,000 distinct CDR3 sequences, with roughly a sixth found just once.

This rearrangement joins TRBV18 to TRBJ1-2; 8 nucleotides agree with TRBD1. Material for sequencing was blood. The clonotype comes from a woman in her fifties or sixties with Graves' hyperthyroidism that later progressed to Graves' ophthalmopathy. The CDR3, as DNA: TGTGCCAGCTCACCGGGACAGGCCCCCGGCTACACCTTC. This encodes CASSPGQAPGYTF.